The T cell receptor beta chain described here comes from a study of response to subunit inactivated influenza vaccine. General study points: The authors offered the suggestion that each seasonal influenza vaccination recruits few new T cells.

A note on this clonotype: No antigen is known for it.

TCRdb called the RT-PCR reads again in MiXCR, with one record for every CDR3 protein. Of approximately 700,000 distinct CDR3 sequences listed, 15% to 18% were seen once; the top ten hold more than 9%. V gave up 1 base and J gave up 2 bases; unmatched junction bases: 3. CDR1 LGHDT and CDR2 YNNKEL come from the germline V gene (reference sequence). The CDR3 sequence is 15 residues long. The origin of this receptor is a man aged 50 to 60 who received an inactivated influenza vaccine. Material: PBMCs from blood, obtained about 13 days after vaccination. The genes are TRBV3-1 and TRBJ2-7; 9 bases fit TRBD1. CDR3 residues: CASSQAGQGPYEQYF. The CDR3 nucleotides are TGTGCCAGCAGCCAAGCGGGACAGGGTCCCTACGAGCAGTACTTC.